A single T cell receptor (beta chain) is shown here with its context. This sample is part of a study of blood T cell repertoires in COVID-19. Across the whole study: In each case, the material was cDNA or gDNA derived from T cells, B-cell-depleted T cells, or PBMCs.

TCRdb's copy holds only in-frame clones and misses some; the assay was immunoSEQ multiplex PCR. The table lists 250,000 or so clones, 85% to 90% of them singletons. J was trimmed by 4 bases and V by 1 base; bases with no gene match: 12. CDR3 length: 19 residues. CDR1 and CDR2 from the germline V gene are SGHTA and FQGTGA. The source is a man aged 45-65 years who had been exposed to COVID-19. Input material: PBMCs or T cells enriched from blood (not recorded which). The chain combines TRBV7-3 with TRBJ2-2; 10 bases are shared with TRBD2. The CDR3 reads CASSLNPASGSSGTGELFF. Written as DNA, the CDR3 is TGTGCCAGCAGCTTAAATCCGGCTAGCGGGAGTTCGGGCACCGGGGAGCTGTTTTTT.